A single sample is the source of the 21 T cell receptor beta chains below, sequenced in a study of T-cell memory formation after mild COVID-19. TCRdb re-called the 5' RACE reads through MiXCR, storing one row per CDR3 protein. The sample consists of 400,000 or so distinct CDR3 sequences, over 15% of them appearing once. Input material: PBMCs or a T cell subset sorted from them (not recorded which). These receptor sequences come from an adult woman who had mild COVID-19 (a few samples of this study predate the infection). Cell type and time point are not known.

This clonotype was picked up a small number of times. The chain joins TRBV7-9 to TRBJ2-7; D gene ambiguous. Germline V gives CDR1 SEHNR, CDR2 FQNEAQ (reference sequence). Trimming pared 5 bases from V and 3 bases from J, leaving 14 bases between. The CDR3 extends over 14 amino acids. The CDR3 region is CASSPPLGGYEQYF. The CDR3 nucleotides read TGTGCCAGCAGCCCTCCTCTAGGCGGCTACGAGCAGTACTTC.

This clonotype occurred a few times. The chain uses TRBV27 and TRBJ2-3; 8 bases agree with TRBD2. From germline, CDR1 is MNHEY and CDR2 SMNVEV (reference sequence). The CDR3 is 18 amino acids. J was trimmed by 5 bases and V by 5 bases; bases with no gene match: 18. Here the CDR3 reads CASSPFGGGALGGDTQYF. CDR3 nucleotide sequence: TGTGCCAGCAGTCCCTTCGGGGGGGGCGCGTTGGGGGGAGATACGCAGTATTTT.

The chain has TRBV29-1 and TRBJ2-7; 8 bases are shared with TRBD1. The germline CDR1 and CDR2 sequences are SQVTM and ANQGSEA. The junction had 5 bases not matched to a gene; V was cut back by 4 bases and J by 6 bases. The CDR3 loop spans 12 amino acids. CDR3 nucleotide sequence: TGCAGCGTTGTGGGACAGGAAGGCGAGCAGTACTTC. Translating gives CSVVGQEGEQYF.

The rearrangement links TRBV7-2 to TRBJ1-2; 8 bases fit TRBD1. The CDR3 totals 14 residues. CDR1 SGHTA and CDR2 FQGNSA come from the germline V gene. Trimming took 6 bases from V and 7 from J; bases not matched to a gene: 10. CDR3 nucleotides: TGTGCCAGCAGTTTAACCCGGACAGGGTTTGGCTACACCTTC. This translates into CASSLTRTGFGYTF. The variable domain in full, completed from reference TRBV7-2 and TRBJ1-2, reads GAGVSQSPSNKVTEKGKDVELRCDPISGHTALYWYRQSLGQGLEFLIYFQGNSAPDKSGLPSDRFSAERTGGSVSTLTIQRTQQEDSAVYLCASSLTRTGFGYTFGSGTRLTVV.

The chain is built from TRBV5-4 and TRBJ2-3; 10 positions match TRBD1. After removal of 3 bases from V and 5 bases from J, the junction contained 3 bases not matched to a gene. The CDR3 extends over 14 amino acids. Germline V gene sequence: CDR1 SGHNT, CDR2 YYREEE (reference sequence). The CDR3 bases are TGTGCCAGCAGCTGGACAGGGGGTTTAGATACGCAGTATTTT. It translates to CASSWTGGLDTQYF.

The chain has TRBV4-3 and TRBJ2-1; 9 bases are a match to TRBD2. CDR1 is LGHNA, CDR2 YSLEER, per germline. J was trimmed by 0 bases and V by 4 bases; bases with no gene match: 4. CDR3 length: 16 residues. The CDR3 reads CASSLDSGSSYNEQFF. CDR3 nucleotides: TGCGCCAGCAGCCTAGATAGCGGGAGCTCCTACAATGAGCAGTTCTTC.

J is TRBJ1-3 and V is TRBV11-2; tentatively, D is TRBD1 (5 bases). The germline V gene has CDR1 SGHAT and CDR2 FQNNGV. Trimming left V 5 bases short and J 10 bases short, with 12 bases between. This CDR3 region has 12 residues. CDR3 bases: TGTGCCAGCAGCCATGCCGGGGGTACCATATATTTT. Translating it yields CASSHAGGTIYF.

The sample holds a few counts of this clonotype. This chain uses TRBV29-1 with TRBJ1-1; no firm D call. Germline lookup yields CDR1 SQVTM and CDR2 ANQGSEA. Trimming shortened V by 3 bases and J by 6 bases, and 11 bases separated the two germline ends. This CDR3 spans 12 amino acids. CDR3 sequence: CSVDAGNAEAFF. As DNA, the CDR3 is TGCAGCGTTGATGCGGGCAACGCTGAAGCTTTCTTT.

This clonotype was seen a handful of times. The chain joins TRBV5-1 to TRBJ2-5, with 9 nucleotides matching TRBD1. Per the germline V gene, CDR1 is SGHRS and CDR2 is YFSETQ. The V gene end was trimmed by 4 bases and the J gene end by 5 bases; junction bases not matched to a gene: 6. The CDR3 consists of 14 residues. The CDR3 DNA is TGCGCCAGCAGCACGGGACAGGGAGTGGAGACCCAGTACTTC. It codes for CASSTGQGVETQYF.

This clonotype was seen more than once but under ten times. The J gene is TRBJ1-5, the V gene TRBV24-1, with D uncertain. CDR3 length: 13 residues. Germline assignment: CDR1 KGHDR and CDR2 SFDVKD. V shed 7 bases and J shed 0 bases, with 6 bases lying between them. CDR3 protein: CATSGGSNQPQHF. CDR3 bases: TGTGCCACCAGCGGTGGTAGCAATCAGCCCCAGCATTTT.

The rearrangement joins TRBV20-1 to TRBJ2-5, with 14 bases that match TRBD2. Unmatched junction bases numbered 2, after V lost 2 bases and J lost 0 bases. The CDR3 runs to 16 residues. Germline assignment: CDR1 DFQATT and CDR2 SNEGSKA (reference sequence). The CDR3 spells CSARRLAGGDQETQYF. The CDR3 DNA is TGCAGTGCTAGACGACTAGCGGGGGGGGACCAAGAGACCCAGTACTTC.

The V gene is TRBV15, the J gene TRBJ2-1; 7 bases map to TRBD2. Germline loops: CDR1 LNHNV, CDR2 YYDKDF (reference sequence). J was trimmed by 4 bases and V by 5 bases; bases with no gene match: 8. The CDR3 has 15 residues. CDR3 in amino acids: CATSPEGREYNEQFF. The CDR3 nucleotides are TGTGCCACCAGCCCGGAGGGGAGGGAGTACAATGAGCAGTTCTTC. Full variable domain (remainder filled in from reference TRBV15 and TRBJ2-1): DAMVIQNPRYQVTQFGKPVTLSCSQTLNHNVMYWYQQKSSQAPKLLFHYYDKDFNNEADTPDNFQSRRPNTSFCFLDIRSPGLGDTAMYLCATSPEGREYNEQFFGPGTRLTVL.

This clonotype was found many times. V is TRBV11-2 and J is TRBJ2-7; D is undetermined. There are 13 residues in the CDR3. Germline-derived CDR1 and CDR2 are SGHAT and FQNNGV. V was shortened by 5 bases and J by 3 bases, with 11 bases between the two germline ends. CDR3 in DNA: TGTGCCAGCAGCCACAGAGGCAGCTACGAGCAGTACTTC. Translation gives CASSHRGSYEQYF. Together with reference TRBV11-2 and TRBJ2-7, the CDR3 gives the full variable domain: EAGVAQSPRYKIIEKRQSVAFWCNPISGHATLYWYQQILGQGPKLLIQFQNNGVVDDSQLPKDRFSAERLKGVDSTLKIQPAKLEDSAVYLCASSHRGSYEQYFGPGTRLTVT.

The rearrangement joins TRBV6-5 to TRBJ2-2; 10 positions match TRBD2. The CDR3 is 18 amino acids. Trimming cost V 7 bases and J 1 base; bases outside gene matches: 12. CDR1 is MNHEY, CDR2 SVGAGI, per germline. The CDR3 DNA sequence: TGTGCCAGCACTAAGCGAGCGGGAGGGCTGAGGAACACCGGGGAGCTGTTTTTT. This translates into CASTKRAGGLRNTGELFF.

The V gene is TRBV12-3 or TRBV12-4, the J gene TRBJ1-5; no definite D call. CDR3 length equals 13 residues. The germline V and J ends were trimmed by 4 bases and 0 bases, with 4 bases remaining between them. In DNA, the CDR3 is TGTGCCAGCAGTTGGTATAGCAATCAGCCCCAGCATTTT. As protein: CASSWYSNQPQHF.

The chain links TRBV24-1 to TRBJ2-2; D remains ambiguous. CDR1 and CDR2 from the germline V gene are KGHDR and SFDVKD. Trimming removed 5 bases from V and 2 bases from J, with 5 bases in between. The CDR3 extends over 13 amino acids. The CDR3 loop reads CATSGLNTGELFF. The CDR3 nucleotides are TGTGCCACCAGTGGGCTAAACACCGGGGAGCTGTTTTTT.

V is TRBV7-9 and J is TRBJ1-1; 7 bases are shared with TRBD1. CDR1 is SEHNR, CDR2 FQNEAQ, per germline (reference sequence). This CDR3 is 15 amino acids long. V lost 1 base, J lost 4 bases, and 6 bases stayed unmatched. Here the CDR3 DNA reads TGTGCCAGCAGCTTAGGTACAGGGGCCGTCACTGAAGCTTTCTTT. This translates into CASSLGTGAVTEAFF. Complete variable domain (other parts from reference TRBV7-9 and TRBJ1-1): DTGVSQNPRHKITKRGQNVTFRCDPISEHNRLYWYRQTLGQGPEFLTYFQNEAQLEKSRLLSDRFSAERPKGSFSTLEIQRTEQGDSAMYLCASSLGTGAVTEAFFGQGTRLTVV.

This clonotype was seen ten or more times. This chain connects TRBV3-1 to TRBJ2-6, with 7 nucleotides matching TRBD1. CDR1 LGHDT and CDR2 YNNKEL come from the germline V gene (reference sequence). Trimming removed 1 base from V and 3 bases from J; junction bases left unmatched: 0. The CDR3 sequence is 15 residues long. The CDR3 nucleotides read TGTGCCAGCAGCCAAGGGACAGGTGGGGCCAACGTCCTGACTTTC. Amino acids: CASSQGTGGANVLTF.

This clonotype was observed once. CDR3 amino acids: CASSQENSGTTEAFF. The CDR3 bases are TGCGCCAGCAGCCAAGAAAACTCGGGAACTACTGAAGCTTTCTTT. The genes are TRBV4-1 and TRBJ1-1; D gene uncertain. CDR1 and CDR2 (germline): MGHRA, YSYEKL. The ends were cut back, 0 bases at V and 5 bases at J, with 13 bases in the middle. This CDR3 has 15 residues.

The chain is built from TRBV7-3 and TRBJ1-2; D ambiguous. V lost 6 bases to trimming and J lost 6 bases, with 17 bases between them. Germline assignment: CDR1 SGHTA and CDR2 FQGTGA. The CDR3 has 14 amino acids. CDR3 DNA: TGTGCCAGCAGGTTAGGAGGGAAGGGTGATGGCTACACCTTC. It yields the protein CASRLGGKGDGYTF.

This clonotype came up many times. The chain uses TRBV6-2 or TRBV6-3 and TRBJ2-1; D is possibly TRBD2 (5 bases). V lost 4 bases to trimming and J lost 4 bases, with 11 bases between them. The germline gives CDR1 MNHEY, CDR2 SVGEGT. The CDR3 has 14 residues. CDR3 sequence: CASSLEGTYNEQFF. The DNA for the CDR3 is TGTGCCAGCAGTTTAGAGGGAACGTACAATGAGCAGTTCTTC.